This TCR beta chain is drawn from a study of blood T cell repertoires in COVID-19. With 2 bases clipped from V and 6 bases from J, the junction kept 7 bases outside the gene matches. The length of the CDR3 is 15 residues. CDR1 is SGHTS, CDR2 YDEGEE, per germline. Using immunoSEQ multiplex PCR, the repertoire was profiled, and TCRdb retains in-frame clones only, with some absent. The repertoire holds hundreds of thousands of clones, with about 82% as singletons. The genes are TRBV5-8 and TRBJ1-5; 8 positions match TRBD1. This sequence was found in a woman of 80 years or more with acute or convalescent COVID-19. The specimen sequenced was peripheral blood. DNA for the CDR3: TGTGCCAGCAGCTTTGGACAGGGTGACGGTCAGCCCCAGCATTTT. Translated: CASSFGQGDGQPQHF.